The 23 T cell receptor beta chains below come from one sample, sequenced in a study of human T cells and chemical hapten exposure. TCRdb reanalysed the RACE reads using MiXCR and keeps one entry per CDR3 protein. This table has a few hundred thousand distinct CDR3 sequences, just under 6.5% appearing once. Time point noted: patch test 2, 6 weeks after DPC sensitization. Treatment noted: therapeutic diphenylcyclopropenone sensitization with weekly scalp DPC. The material was whole blood, obtained in connection with sensitization to the hapten diphenylcyclopropenone (DPC). These receptors all come from a woman in her late teens or twenties with alopecia areata. Some clones in this sample may be carry-over from other donors' samples.

The chain joins TRBV7-9 to TRBJ2-7; no clear D gene. V lost 4 bases, J lost 5 bases, and 21 bases lay in between. The germline V gene has CDR1 SEHNR and CDR2 FQNEAQ (reference sequence). The CDR3 runs to 16 residues. DNA for the CDR3: TGTGCCAGCAGCTCCCGTGAGGTGGAATATGAGAACGAGCAGTACTTC. Translating gives CASSSREVEYENEQYF. The variable domain in full, with the rest retrieved from reference TRBV7-9 and TRBJ2-7, is DTGVSQNPRHKITKRGQNVTFRCDPISEHNRLYWYRQTLGQGPEFLTYFQNEAQLEKSRLLSDRFSAERPKGSFSTLEIQRTEQGDSAMYLCASSSREVEYENEQYFGPGTRLTVT.

Only a few counts were recorded for this clonotype. V is TRBV20-1 and J is TRBJ2-7; either TRBD1 or TRBD2 may fit D (5 bases each). The CDR3 has 16 residues. The ends were cut back, 1 base at V and 2 bases at J, with 18 bases in the middle. Germline V gene sequence: CDR1 DFQATT, CDR2 SNEGSKA (reference sequence). Here the CDR3 DNA reads TGCAGTGCTAGAGGAATCTCCGGGACGGAGGCCTACGAGCAGTACTTC. This codes for CSARGISGTEAYEQYF.

The rearrangement uses TRBV9 and TRBJ1-1; 8 nucleotides line up with TRBD1. This CDR3 region has 16 residues. The ends lost 1 base at V and 1 base at J; junction bases unmatched: 6. The germline V gene has CDR1 SGDLS and CDR2 YYNGEE. The CDR3 DNA follows: TGTGCCAGCAGCGTATCGAGACAGGGGCCGAACACTGAAGCTTTCTTT. Protein product: CASSVSRQGPNTEAFF.

Ten or more counts support this clonotype. This sequence joins TRBV6-2 or TRBV6-3 and TRBJ1-5; D uncertain. Germline loops: CDR1 MNHEY, CDR2 SVGEGT. This CDR3 has 18 amino acids. The ends were cut back, 5 bases at V and 1 base at J, with 21 bases in the middle. This chain's CDR3 is CASSRTPLRYRSNQPQHF. The CDR3 DNA follows: TGTGCCAGCAGTAGGACGCCCCTCCGGTATAGAAGCAATCAGCCCCAGCATTTT.

This clonotype was counted many times. The chain carries TRBV7-2 and TRBJ1-5, with a tentative D call TRBD1 (5 bases). This CDR3 has 13 residues. Germline assignment: CDR1 SGHTA and CDR2 FQGNSA. V lost 8 bases and J 4 bases, leaving 12 bases between the germline ends. CDR3 DNA: TGTGCCAGCGCGTATCGGGGGAATCAGCCCCAGCATTTT. This sequence encodes CASAYRGNQPQHF.

This chain's CDR3 is CASSPVVSTSRSSYNEQFF. In DNA, the CDR3 is TGTGCCAGCTCACCAGTTGTTTCGACATCAAGGAGCTCCTACAATGAGCAGTTCTTC. The chain links TRBV18 to TRBJ2-1; D gene uncertain. Germline V gene sequence: CDR1 KGHSH, CDR2 LQKENI. The V and J ends lost 2 bases and 0 bases respectively, with 20 bases between them. There are 19 residues in the CDR3.

V usage is TRBV27 and J usage is TRBJ2-2; TRBD1 matches at 8 bases. Losses at the gene ends were 3 bases for V and 6 bases for J; bases not matched to a gene: 6. The CDR3 length is 15 residues. Per germline, CDR1 MNHEY and CDR2 SMNVEV (reference sequence). The CDR3 is CASSFGQGWAGELFF. The DNA of the CDR3 is TGTGCCAGCAGTTTCGGACAGGGATGGGCCGGGGAGCTGTTTTTT.

In its sample, this clonotype was seen many times. The chain has TRBV11-2 and TRBJ2-7; D gene unclear. Germline V gene lookup returns CDR1 SGHAT and CDR2 FQNNGV. This CDR3 is built from 14 residues. The V end lost 5 bases, the J end lost 1 base, and 12 bases lay between the germline ends. CDR3 region: CASSPSQGSYEQYF. The CDR3 DNA follows: TGTGCCAGCAGCCCGAGCCAAGGATCCTACGAGCAGTACTTC.

In its sample, this clonotype was seen many times. The chain is built from TRBV10-3 and TRBJ2-3; D ambiguous. The V gene's germline CDR1 is ENHRY and CDR2 SYGVKD. The CDR3 consists of 12 residues. Deletions cut 3 bases from V and 2 bases from J, with 3 bases between. CDR3: CAISDVTDTQYF. CDR3 nucleotides: TGTGCCATCAGTGACGTCACAGATACGCAGTATTTT.

At least ten counts were recorded for this clonotype. This chain uses TRBV9 with TRBJ1-5, with TRBD1 as a possible D gene (6 bases). Germline V gene sequence: CDR1 SGDLS, CDR2 YYNGEE. V lost 3 bases and J 7 bases, leaving 17 bases between the germline ends. This CDR3 has 15 residues. CDR3 nucleotide sequence: TGTGCCAGCAGCGACCAGTCAGGGGTCGGACAGCCCCAGCATTTT. It translates to CASSDQSGVGQPQHF. Drawing the rest from reference TRBV9 and TRBJ1-5, the complete variable domain is DSGVTQTPKHLITATGQRVTLRCSPRSGDLSVYWYQQSLDQGLQFLIQYYNGEERAKGNILERFSAQQFPDLHSELNLSSLELGDSALYFCASSDQSGVGQPQHFGDGTRLSIL.

The J gene is TRBJ2-7, the V gene TRBV2; 12 nucleotides line up with TRBD1. The CDR3 has 14 residues. Germline V lookup: CDR1 SNHLY, CDR2 FYNNEI. Unmatched junction bases numbered 3, after V lost 7 bases and J lost 2 bases. The CDR3 spells CASIRDRGPYEQYF. For the CDR3, the DNA is TGTGCCAGCATCAGGGACAGGGGGCCCTACGAGCAGTACTTC.

The chain has TRBV5-5 and TRBJ2-6; the D call may be TRBD1 or TRBD2 (5 bases each). The CDR3 length is 17 residues. Per the germline V gene, CDR1 is SGHKS and CDR2 is YYEKEE (reference sequence). Trimming removed 1 base from V and 0 bases from J, with 11 bases in between. CDR3 nucleotide sequence: TGTGCCAGCAGCTTGTCAGGGACCCCCTCTGGGGCCAACGTCCTGACTTTC. It is translated as CASSLSGTPSGANVLTF.

The chain couples TRBV4-3 to TRBJ1-2; possibly TRBD1 for D (6 bases). The CDR3 length is 17 residues. V was shortened by 1 base and J by 3 bases, with 18 bases between the two germline ends. CDR1 LGHNA and CDR2 YSLEER come from the germline V gene. The CDR3 reads CASSQAGLQGWDYGYTF. CDR3 DNA: TGCGCCAGCAGCCAAGCCGGGCTACAGGGTTGGGACTATGGCTACACCTTC.

This clonotype appeared many times. V gene TRBV4-3 combines with J gene TRBJ2-3; D is ambiguous. This CDR3 is built from 16 residues. CDR1 is LGHNA, CDR2 YSLEER, per germline. V was clipped by 1 base and J by 2 bases, with 13 bases between them. CDR3 protein: CASSQGSTDDTDTQYF. CDR3 nucleotides: TGCGCCAGCAGCCAAGGATCCACAGACGACACAGATACGCAGTATTTT.

This clonotype turned up a few times. V usage is TRBV6-1 and J usage is TRBJ1-5, with D unclear. The CDR3 sequence is 13 residues long. The germline CDR1 and CDR2 sequences are MNHNS and SASEGT. The germline V and J ends were trimmed by 4 bases and 4 bases, with 8 bases remaining between them. CDR3 DNA: TGTGCCAGCAGTGCGACAAGTAATCAGCCCCAGCATTTT. Protein product: CASSATSNQPQHF.

CDR3 coding DNA: TGTGCCAGCAGTTTACAGGCAGGGGGTCGCACAGATACGCAGTATTTT. Translation gives CASSLQAGGRTDTQYF. This chain uses TRBV12-3 or TRBV12-4 with TRBJ2-3; 7 nucleotides line up with TRBD1. CDR3 length equals 16 residues. V lost 2 bases, J lost 1 base, and 6 bases stayed unmatched.

This chain connects TRBV7-9 to TRBJ1-1, with a weak D call TRBD1 (6 bases). Germline V gene sequence: CDR1 SEHNR, CDR2 FQNEAQ (reference sequence). The ends were cut back, 5 bases at V and 3 bases at J, with 16 bases in the middle. The CDR3 is made up of 15 amino acids. Written as DNA, the CDR3 is TGTGCCAGCAGCCCACCCGGGGGCGGACACACTGAAGCTTTCTTT. This translates into CASSPPGGGHTEAFF.

Ten or more counts support this clonotype. The CDR3 coding sequence is TGTGCCAGCAGCCTTCACGCTAGCACAGATACGCAGTATTTT. Protein product: CASSLHASTDTQYF. The chain employs TRBV7-6 and TRBJ2-3; D is unresolved. Germline CDR1 and CDR2: SGHVS and FNYEAQ. V was cut by 5 bases and J by 0 bases, with 9 bases left in between. This CDR3 is built from 14 residues.

This clonotype was seen a few times. The chain carries TRBV12-3 or TRBV12-4 and TRBJ2-4; TRBD2 agrees at 11 bases. This CDR3 is built from 15 residues. J was trimmed by 5 bases and V by 5 bases; bases with no gene match: 5. The DNA of the CDR3 is TGTGCCAGCAGTCTAACTAGCGGGGGAGAAAACATTCAGTACTTC. Protein: CASSLTSGGENIQYF.

The V gene is TRBV4-1, the J gene TRBJ1-3; D ambiguous. There are 16 residues in the CDR3. The V gene's germline CDR1 is MGHRA and CDR2 YSYEKL. The ends were cut back, 1 base at V and 0 bases at J, with 10 bases in the middle. The CDR3 DNA reads as TGCGCCAGCAGCCAAGGACGGGCGAGCTCTGGAAACACCATATATTTT. It translates to CASSQGRASSGNTIYF.

Ten or more counts support this clonotype. J is TRBJ2-7 and V is TRBV28; D unclear. The V gene's germline CDR1 is MDHEN and CDR2 SYDVKM. This CDR3 has 14 residues. Trimming pared 6 bases from V and 3 bases from J, leaving 15 bases between. CDR3 DNA: TGTGCCAGCAGCCTACAATTTACGGGCTACGAGCAGTACTTC. Its translation: CASSLQFTGYEQYF.

This chain joins TRBV27 and TRBJ2-3, with 10 positions matching TRBD2. J was trimmed by 2 bases and V by 5 bases; bases with no gene match: 4. CDR3 length equals 15 residues. CDR1 MNHEY and CDR2 SMNVEV come from the germline V gene (reference sequence). This chain's CDR3 is CASSPGLAATDTQYF. CDR3 in DNA: TGTGCCAGCAGTCCCGGACTAGCGGCCACAGATACGCAGTATTTT.

The V call is TRBV7-9, the J call TRBJ1-1; D is uncertain. This CDR3 contains 15 residues. Looked up from germline, CDR1 is SEHNR and CDR2 is FQNEAQ (reference sequence). V was cut by 6 bases and J by 1 base, with 15 bases left in between. CDR3 bases: TGTGCCAGCAGTTCTGCGGGCGACGCGAACACTGAAGCTTTCTTT. Its translation: CASSSAGDANTEAFF.